Each of the 8 T cell receptor beta chains below was sequenced from the same sample in a study of T cells in localized non-small cell lung cancer. Profiled with immunoSEQ multiplex PCR; TCRdb holds only in-frame clones, not every one. The sample has around 41,000 clones; approximately 83% are singletons. This material consisted of PBMCs, taken before any cancer treatment. The receptor source for this set is a man aged 35-69 years with stage II lung adenocarcinoma.

As DNA, the CDR3 is TGTGCCAGCAGCTTAATGGCAGGCGGGGCAGAGACCCAGTACTTC. This codes for CASSLMAGGAETQYF. The rearrangement links TRBV7-2 to TRBJ2-5, with a weak D call TRBD2 (6 bases). Germline V gives CDR1 SGHTA, CDR2 FQGNSA. This CDR3 contains 15 residues. The V end lost 2 bases, the J end lost 4 bases, and 14 bases lay between the germline ends. Drawing the rest from reference TRBV7-2 and TRBJ2-5, the complete variable domain is GAGVSQSPSNKVTEKGKDVELRCDPISGHTALYWYRQSLGQGLEFLIYFQGNSAPDKSGLPSDRFSAERTGGSVSTLTIQRTQQEDSAVYLCASSLMAGGAETQYFGPGTRLLVL.

This sequence joins TRBV4-1 and TRBJ2-7; no firm D call. This CDR3 region has 15 residues. Looked up from germline, CDR1 is MGHRA and CDR2 is YSYEKL. Trimming removed 0 bases at V and 0 bases at J, with 9 bases between. CDR3 DNA sequence: TGCGCCAGCAGCCAAGAAGAGGATAGCTCCTACGAGCAGTACTTC. It yields the protein CASSQEEDSSYEQYF.

V usage is TRBV11-2 and J usage is TRBJ2-7, with D uncertain. Germline loops: CDR1 SGHAT, CDR2 FQNNGV. This CDR3 region has 13 residues. The V end was cut by 1 base, the J end by 5 bases, with 9 bases between. The CDR3 bases are TGTGCCAGCAGCTTAGGGGATGGCGACGAGCAGTACTTC. It is translated as CASSLGDGDEQYF.

The rearrangement uses TRBV4-2 and TRBJ2-2, with TRBD1 identical over 7 bases. Unmatched junction bases numbered 10, after V lost 1 base and J lost 8 bases. Per germline, CDR1 LGHNA and CDR2 YNFKEQ. The CDR3 has 16 amino acids. The CDR3 here is CASSQALNRGFGELFF. DNA of the CDR3: TGTGCCAGCAGCCAAGCACTCAACAGGGGCTTTGGGGAGCTGTTTTTT.

The sample holds one count of this clone. The V call is TRBV19, the J call TRBJ2-4, with D unclear. The CDR3 runs 14 residues. The V and J ends lost 5 bases and 6 bases respectively, with 14 bases between them. The V gene's germline CDR1 is LNHDA and CDR2 SQIVND (reference sequence). The DNA for the CDR3 is TGTGCCAGTAGTGCCGATCGGACCCTAAACATTCAGTACTTC. It encodes CASSADRTLNIQYF.

The gene calls are TRBV2 and TRBJ2-6; D possibly matches TRBD1 or TRBD2 (7 bases each). The V gene lost 4 bases and the J gene lost 9 bases, with 13 bases spanning the gap. The CDR3 consists of 14 residues. From germline, CDR1 is SNHLY and CDR2 FYNNEI. The CDR3 here is CASSVGGGGNVLTF. The CDR3 region has the DNA TGTGCCAGCAGTGTGGGAGGGGGCGGCAACGTCCTGACTTTC.

In this sample, this clone turned up a few times. This chain joins TRBV30 and TRBJ1-3, with a weak D call TRBD1 (5 bases). The CDR3 has 13 amino acids. Trimming cost V 1 base and J 2 bases, with 6 bases left between them. From germline, CDR1 is GTSNPN and CDR2 SVGIG (reference sequence). The CDR3 is CAWSGTPGNTIYF. For the CDR3, the DNA is TGTGCCTGGAGTGGGACACCTGGAAACACCATATATTTT.

The chain uses TRBV18 and TRBJ1-3; TRBD1 matches 8 bases. Germline V CDR1 and CDR2: KGHSH, LQKENI. Losses at the gene ends were 7 bases for V and 0 bases for J; bases not matched to a gene: 2. The CDR3 has 14 residues. The CDR3 loop is CASLQGVSGNTIYF. CDR3 DNA sequence: TGTGCCAGCTTACAGGGGGTCTCTGGAAACACCATATATTTT.